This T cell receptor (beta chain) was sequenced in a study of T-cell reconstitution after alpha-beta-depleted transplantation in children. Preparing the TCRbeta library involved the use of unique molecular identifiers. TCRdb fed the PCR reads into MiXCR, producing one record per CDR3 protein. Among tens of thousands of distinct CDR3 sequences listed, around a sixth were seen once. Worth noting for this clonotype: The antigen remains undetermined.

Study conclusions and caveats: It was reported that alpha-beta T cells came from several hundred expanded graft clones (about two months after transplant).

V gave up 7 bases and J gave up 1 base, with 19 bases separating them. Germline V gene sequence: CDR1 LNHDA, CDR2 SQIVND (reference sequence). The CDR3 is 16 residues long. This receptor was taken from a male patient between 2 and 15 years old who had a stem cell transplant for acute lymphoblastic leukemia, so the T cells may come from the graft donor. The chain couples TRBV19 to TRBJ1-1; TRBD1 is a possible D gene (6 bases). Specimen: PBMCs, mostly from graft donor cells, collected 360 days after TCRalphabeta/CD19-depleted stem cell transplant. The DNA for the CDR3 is TGTGCCAGTAAGTCGCCCCGGCGGGGGGCGAACACTGAAGCTTTCTTT. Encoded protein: CASKSPRRGANTEAFF.